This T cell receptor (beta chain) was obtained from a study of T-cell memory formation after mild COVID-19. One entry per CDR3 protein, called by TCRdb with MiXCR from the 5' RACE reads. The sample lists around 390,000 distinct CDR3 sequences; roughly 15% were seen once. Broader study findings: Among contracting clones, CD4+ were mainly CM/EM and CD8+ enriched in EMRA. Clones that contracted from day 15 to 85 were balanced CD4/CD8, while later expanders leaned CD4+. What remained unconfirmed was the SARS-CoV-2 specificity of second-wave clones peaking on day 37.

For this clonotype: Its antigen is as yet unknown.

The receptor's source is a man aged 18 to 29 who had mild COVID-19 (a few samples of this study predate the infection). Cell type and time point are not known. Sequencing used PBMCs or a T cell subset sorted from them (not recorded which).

CDR3 coding DNA: TGTGCCAGCAGGGGCCCTGGTGCCGACACCGGGGAGCTGTTTTTT. It yields the protein CASRGPGADTGELFF. This chain connects TRBV11-2 to TRBJ2-2; D is uncertain. CDR3 length equals 15 residues. CDR1 and CDR2 (germline): SGHAT, FQNNGV. With 6 bases removed from V and 3 bases from J, the gap between germline ends came to 14 bases.